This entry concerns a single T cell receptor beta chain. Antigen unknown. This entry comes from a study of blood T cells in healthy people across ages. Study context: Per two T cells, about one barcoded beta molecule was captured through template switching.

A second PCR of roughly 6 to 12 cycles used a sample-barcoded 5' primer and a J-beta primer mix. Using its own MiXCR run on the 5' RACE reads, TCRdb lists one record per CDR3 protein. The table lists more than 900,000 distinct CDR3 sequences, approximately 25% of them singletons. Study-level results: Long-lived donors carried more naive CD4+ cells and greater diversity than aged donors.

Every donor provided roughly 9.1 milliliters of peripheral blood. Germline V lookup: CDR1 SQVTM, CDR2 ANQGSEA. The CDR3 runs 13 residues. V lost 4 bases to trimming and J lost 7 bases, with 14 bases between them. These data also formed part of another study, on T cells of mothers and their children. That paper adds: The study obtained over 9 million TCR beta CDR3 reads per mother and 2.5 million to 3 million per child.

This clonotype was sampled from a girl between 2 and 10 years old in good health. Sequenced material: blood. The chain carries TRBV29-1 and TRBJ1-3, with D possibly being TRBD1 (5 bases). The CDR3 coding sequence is TGCAGCGTTGCGGCCGGGACTCGGAACACCATATATTTT. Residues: CSVAAGTRNTIYF.